A selection of T cell receptor beta chains follows, all from one sample in a study of shared clonotypes between healthy human individuals. TCRdb keeps only in-frame clones here, not all; method: immunoSEQ multiplex PCR. Of 2 million or so clones in the sample, about 95% were seen once. Source material: naive CD8+ T cells sorted from blood. The receptors here all came from a man aged 18-30 years in good health. The CDR3 runs from the conserved cysteine through the conserved F or W. Each record gives: clone size, D gene, V gene, J gene, CDR3 protein, CDR3 DNA. The D gene is left open where the match is weak. For some rows the clone size is stated as once, few or many, or as a class when expanded; others skip it.

size: -; D: -; V: TRBV30; J: TRBJ2-3; CDR3: CAWNLGLTDTQYF; DNA: TGTGCCTGGAATTTAGGCCTCACAGATACGCAGTATTTT
size: -; D: -; V: TRBV11-3; J: TRBJ2-1; CDR3: CASSPAGGNEQFF; DNA: TGTGCCAGCAGCCCAGCAGGAGGCAATGAGCAGTTCTTC
size: -; D: -; V: TRBV7-8; J: TRBJ2-7; CDR3: CASSFHSGAYEQYF; DNA: TGTGCCAGCAGCTTCCATAGCGGTGCCTACGAGCAGTACTTC
size: -; D: -; V: TRBV10-3; J: TRBJ2-7; CDR3: CAISEAGLGFSIVQYF; DNA: TGTGCCATCAGTGAGGCAGGTTTGGGGTTTAGTATAGTGCAGTACTTC
size: -; D: -; V: TRBV4-3; J: TRBJ2-7; CDR3: CASSQAWGLNEQYF; DNA: TGCGCCAGCAGCCAAGCCTGGGGGCTCAACGAGCAGTACTTC
size: -; D: TRBD1; V: TRBV7-9; J: TRBJ1-5; CDR3: CASSPTDRVGPQHF; DNA: TGTGCCAGCAGCCCGACGGACAGGGTCGGGCCCCAGCATTTT
size: -; D: -; V: TRBV25-1; J: TRBJ2-2; CDR3: CASSQTGELFF; DNA: TGTGCCAGCAGTCAGACCGGGGAGCTGTTTTTT
size: -; D: -; V: TRBV5-6; J: TRBJ1-2; CDR3: CASTPPGLNYGYTF; DNA: TGTGCCAGCACCCCACCGGGACTTAACTATGGCTACACCTTC
size: -; D: -; V: TRBV5-6; J: TRBJ2-2; CDR3: CASSLEASTGELFF; DNA: TGTGCCAGCAGCTTGGAGGCGAGCACCGGGGAGCTGTTTTTT
size: once; D: TRBD2; V: TRBV7-9; J: TRBJ2-3; CDR3: CASSATLAGVVTDTQYF; DNA: TGTGCCAGCAGCGCGACACTAGCGGGAGTCGTCACAGATACGCAGTATTTT
size: -; D: TRBD1; V: TRBV7-9; J: TRBJ2-7; CDR3: CASSDSTRDRTYEQYF; DNA: TGTGCCAGCTCCGACTCTACCCGGGACAGGACCTACGAGCAGTACTTC
size: -; D: -; V: TRBV5-1; J: TRBJ2-5; CDR3: CASSRLGGETQYF; DNA: TGCGCCAGCAGCCGGTTGGGCGGGGAGACCCAGTACTTC
size: -; D: -; V: TRBV18; J: TRBJ2-1; CDR3: CASSPGNEQFF; DNA: TGTGCCAGCTCACCCGGCAATGAGCAGTTCTTC
size: -; D: TRBD1; V: TRBV5-4; J: TRBJ2-7; CDR3: CASSEPGQGMIEQYF; DNA: TGTGCCAGCAGCGAACCGGGACAGGGGATGATCGAGCAGTACTTC
size: -; D: -; V: TRBV19; J: TRBJ1-1; CDR3: CASSWGDTEAFF; DNA: TGTGCCAGTAGTTGGGGGGACACTGAAGCTTTCTTT
size: -; D: -; V: TRBV4-1; J: TRBJ2-7; CDR3: CASSQDLIGEQYF; DNA: TGCGCCAGCAGCCAAGATCTAATAGGGGAGCAGTACTTC
size: few; D: -; V: TRBV11-2; J: TRBJ2-5; CDR3: CASSLDLTRGQYF; DNA: TGTGCCAGCAGCTTAGATCTGACAAGGGGCCAGTACTTC
size: -; D: TRBD2; V: TRBV28; J: TRBJ2-7; CDR3: CASSEPLAEGSYEQYF; DNA: TGTGCCAGCAGTGAGCCACTAGCGGAGGGGTCCTACGAGCAGTACTTC
size: -; D: TRBD1; V: TRBV27; J: TRBJ1-2; CDR3: CASSLTGANYGYTF; DNA: TGTGCCAGCAGCTTGACAGGGGCCAACTATGGCTACACCTTC
size: few; D: -; V: TRBV5-4; J: TRBJ1-6; CDR3: CASSPSETSYNSPLHF; DNA: TGTGCCAGCAGCCCGTCCGAGACCTCATATAATTCACCCCTCCACTTT
size: -; D: -; V: TRBV18; J: TRBJ1-1; CDR3: CASSPYTEAFF; DNA: TGTGCCAGCTCACCCTACACTGAAGCTTTCTTT
size: -; D: TRBD2; V: TRBV4-3; J: TRBJ2-1; CDR3: CASSQERGRAWNEQFF; DNA: TGCGCCAGCAGCCAAGAGCGCGGGAGGGCCTGGAATGAGCAGTTCTTC
size: -; D: -; V: TRBV19; J: TRBJ1-2; CDR3: CASSPDRTEIYGYTF; DNA: TGTGCCAGTAGTCCCGACCGGACAGAGATCTATGGCTACACCTTC
size: -; D: -; V: TRBV14; J: TRBJ1-2; CDR3: CASSPSQGVYGYTF; DNA: TGTGCCAGCAGCCCTTCTCAGGGAGTGTATGGCTACACCTTC
size: -; D: TRBD2; V: TRBV19; J: TRBJ2-7; CDR3: CASSIAGGPHEQYF; DNA: TGTGCCAGTAGTATAGCGGGGGGGCCCCACGAGCAGTACTTC
size: -; D: -; V: TRBV5-6; J: TRBJ2-5; CDR3: CASSPGHWETQYF; DNA: TGTGCCAGCAGCCCGGGACATTGGGAGACCCAGTACTTC
size: -; D: -; V: TRBV4-1; J: TRBJ1-6; CDR3: CASSQDTSGQGFSPLHF; DNA: TGCGCCAGCAGCCAAGATACATCTGGGCAGGGATTCTCACCCCTCCACTTT
size: -; D: TRBD1; V: TRBV6-5; J: TRBJ1-1; CDR3: CASSAMTGSDTEAFF; DNA: TGTGCCAGCAGTGCTATGACAGGGTCGGACACTGAAGCTTTCTTT
size: -; D: -; V: TRBV28; J: TRBJ2-7; CDR3: CASKRYDSYEQYF; DNA: TGTGCCAGCAAGCGATATGACAGCTACGAGCAGTACTTC
size: -; D: -; V: TRBV9; J: TRBJ1-1; CDR3: CASSGDAVNTEAFF; DNA: TGTGCCAGCAGCGGCGATGCCGTTAACACTGAAGCTTTCTTT
size: -; D: -; V: TRBV6-5; J: TRBJ2-7; CDR3: CASSPIRQGRSEQYF; DNA: TGTGCCAGCAGCCCTATTCGGCAGGGGCGGAGCGAGCAGTACTTC
size: -; D: TRBD2; V: TRBV6-1; J: TRBJ2-7; CDR3: CASSEPSGGEYEQYF; DNA: TGTGCCAGCAGTGAGCCTAGCGGGGGGGAATACGAGCAGTACTTC
size: -; D: -; V: TRBV5-6; J: TRBJ2-7; CDR3: CASSSDPDKAYEQYF; DNA: TGTGCCAGCAGCTCGGACCCAGACAAGGCCTACGAGCAGTACTTC
size: -; D: -; V: TRBV19; J: TRBJ2-7; CDR3: CASSIEAGVTYEQYF; DNA: TGTGCCAGTAGTATAGAGGCAGGCGTCACCTACGAGCAGTACTTC
size: -; D: TRBD1; V: TRBV9; J: TRBJ1-6; CDR3: CASSVSGDSNSPLHF; DNA: TGTGCCAGCAGCGTCTCGGGGGACAGCAATTCACCCCTCCACTTT
size: -; D: -; V: TRBV30; J: TRBJ1-3; CDR3: CAWTYGTTGNTIYF; DNA: TGTGCCTGGACCTACGGGACGACTGGAAACACCATATATTTT
size: -; D: TRBD1; V: TRBV27; J: TRBJ2-4; CDR3: CASSPGPGQGKNIQYF; DNA: TGTGCCAGCAGCCCCGGGCCGGGACAGGGGAAAAACATTCAGTACTTC
size: -; D: TRBD1; V: TRBV27; J: TRBJ2-5; CDR3: CASSRQGQEETQYF; DNA: TGTGCCAGCAGTAGACAGGGACAGGAAGAGACCCAGTACTTC
size: -; D: TRBD2; V: TRBV9; J: TRBJ2-5; CDR3: CASSGASGSAETQYF; DNA: TGTGCCAGCAGCGGGGCTAGCGGGAGCGCAGAGACCCAGTACTTC
size: -; D: -; V: TRBV19; J: TRBJ2-7; CDR3: CASSMYSGSDEQYF; DNA: TGTGCCAGTAGTATGTATTCCGGGTCGGACGAGCAGTACTTC
size: -; D: -; V: TRBV30; J: TRBJ1-1; CDR3: CAWQTANTEAFF; DNA: TGTGCCTGGCAGACAGCGAACACTGAAGCTTTCTTT
size: -; D: TRBD1; V: TRBV19; J: TRBJ1-1; CDR3: CASSLDRVSAFF; DNA: TGTGCCAGTAGCCTTGACAGGGTCAGTGCTTTCTTT
size: -; D: TRBD1; V: TRBV30; J: TRBJ2-7; CDR3: CAWSVGPGQGHYEQYF; DNA: TGTGCCTGGAGTGTAGGGCCCGGACAGGGGCACTACGAGCAGTACTTC
size: once; D: -; V: TRBV4-3; J: TRBJ2-7; CDR3: CASSQAVAYEQYF; DNA: TGCGCCAGCAGCCAAGCGGTTGCCTACGAGCAGTACTTC
size: -; D: -; V: TRBV2; J: TRBJ1-2; CDR3: CASSEGGGELYGYTF; DNA: TGTGCCAGCAGTGAAGGCGGGGGAGAGCTGTATGGCTACACCTTC
size: -; D: -; V: TRBV6-6; J: TRBJ2-7; CDR3: CASSYSNDEQYF; DNA: TGTGCCAGCAGTTACTCGAACGACGAGCAGTACTTC
size: -; D: TRBD1; V: TRBV5-4; J: TRBJ2-7; CDR3: CASSPLGQESYEQYF; DNA: TGTGCCAGCAGCCCACTGGGACAGGAATCCTACGAGCAGTACTTC
size: -; D: TRBD1; V: TRBV6-5; J: TRBJ2-7; CDR3: CASSPAGQGYYEQYF; DNA: TGTGCCAGCAGTCCAGCCGGACAGGGTTATTACGAGCAGTACTTC
size: few; D: -; V: TRBV7-9; J: TRBJ2-1; CDR3: CASSNGLPREQFF; DNA: TGTGCCAGCAGCAATGGACTACCTAGGGAGCAGTTCTTC
size: -; D: -; V: TRBV29-1; J: TRBJ1-4; CDR3: CSVYPRAATNEKLFF; DNA: TGCAGCGTCTATCCCAGGGCTGCAACTAATGAAAAACTGTTTTTT
size: -; D: -; V: TRBV2; J: TRBJ2-7; CDR3: CASTGTATYEQYF; DNA: TGTGCCAGCACAGGGACGGCTACCTACGAGCAGTACTTC
size: -; D: -; V: TRBV19; J: TRBJ2-7; CDR3: CASSATGTSYEQYF; DNA: TGTGCCAGTAGTGCAACCGGGACATCTTACGAGCAGTACTTC
size: -; D: TRBD1; V: TRBV7-3; J: TRBJ2-7; CDR3: CASSLIGQGYEQYF; DNA: TGTGCCAGCAGCTTAATTGGACAGGGTTACGAGCAGTACTTC
size: -; D: TRBD1; V: TRBV9; J: TRBJ2-5; CDR3: CASSISGGQEETQYF; DNA: TGTGCCAGCAGCATTTCAGGGGGACAGGAGGAGACCCAGTACTTC
size: -; D: TRBD1; V: TRBV30; J: TRBJ1-1; CDR3: CAWQRDRGNEAFF; DNA: TGTGCCTGGCAACGGGACAGAGGAAATGAAGCTTTCTTT
size: -; D: TRBD2; V: TRBV10-1; J: TRBJ2-1; CDR3: CASSVGIAGSNEQFF; DNA: TGCGCCAGCAGCGTTGGGATAGCGGGCTCCAATGAGCAGTTCTTC
size: -; D: -; V: TRBV5-5; J: TRBJ1-5; CDR3: CASSIGVSNQPQHF; DNA: TGTGCCAGCAGCATAGGGGTTAGCAATCAGCCCCAGCATTTT
size: -; D: TRBD2; V: TRBV6-5; J: TRBJ2-2; CDR3: CASRGLAADTGELFF; DNA: TGTGCCAGCAGGGGACTAGCGGCGGACACCGGGGAGCTGTTTTTT
size: -; D: -; V: TRBV4-1; J: TRBJ1-1; CDR3: CASSPGYTRGNTEAFF; DNA: TGCGCCAGCAGCCCAGGGTACACCCGAGGGAACACTGAAGCTTTCTTT